The rows below give T cell receptor beta chains drawn from one sample of a study of cytomegalovirus exposure and HLA in healthy donors. Data came from immunoSEQ multiplex PCR; TCRdb stores just in-frame clones and leaves some out. The sample has 100,000 or so clones; about 79% are singletons. Source material: PBMCs. The receptors were gathered from a young woman in good health and CMV-seronegative. The CDR3 runs from the conserved cysteine through the conserved F or W. Each record gives: CDR3 DNA, CDR3 protein, clone size, D gene, V gene, J gene. D genes are given only for firm matches. Clone size is stated in some rows and not others, as once, few, many or a class when expanded.

TGTGCCAGCAGCTTGGGGACAGGAATTAAAGAGACCCAGTACTTC	CASSLGTGIKETQYF	NA	TRBD1	TRBV7-9	TRBJ2-5
TGCAGCGCCCTAGGACTAGCGGGGATTTATACGCAGTATTTT	CSALGLAGIYTQYF	NA	TRBD2	TRBV29-1	TRBJ2-3
TGCAGCGCTTGGGGACAGGGGGCTGATGAGCAGTTCTTC	CSAWGQGADEQFF	few	TRBD1	TRBV29-1	TRBJ2-1
TGTGCCAGCAGTCTCCTCGGGGGTTTGAACACTGAAGCTTTCTTT	CASSLLGGLNTEAFF	NA	NA	TRBV27	TRBJ1-1
TGCGCCAGCAGCCAAGAGGGTAGCGGGACACAAGAGACCCAGTACTTC	CASSQEGSGTQETQYF	NA	TRBD2	TRBV4-3	TRBJ2-5
TGTGCCAGCAGTTCCCGTCCCTGGCCCCAGCATTTT	CASSSRPWPQHF	once	NA	TRBV2	TRBJ1-5
TGTGCCAGCAGCTGGGGGTCGGGGGGGGGCGGCTCAGATACGCAGTATTTT	CASSWGSGGGGSDTQYF	NA	TRBD2	TRBV7-2	TRBJ2-3
TGTGCCAGCAGCTTGACAGGGTCAGGCACAGATACGCAGTATTTT	CASSLTGSGTDTQYF	NA	TRBD1	TRBV7-2	TRBJ2-3
TGTGCCAGCAGCTTTCCTAGCGGGAGGGCGAATGAGCAGTTCTTC	CASSFPSGRANEQFF	NA	TRBD2	TRBV7-9	TRBJ2-1
TGTGCCAGCAGCTTGTCCGCTGGAAACACCATATATTTT	CASSLSAGNTIYF	NA	NA	TRBV11-2	TRBJ1-3
TGTGCCAGCAGCCTACGACAGGACACTGAAGCTTTCTTT	CASSLRQDTEAFF	NA	NA	TRBV9	TRBJ1-1
TGTGCCAGCAGCTACTCCCGGGACTACGAGCAGTACTTC	CASSYSRDYEQYF	NA	NA	TRBV7-2	TRBJ2-7
TGTGCCAGCAGCCAGTTAGACAGGGACGGAGATGGCTACACCTTC	CASSQLDRDGDGYTF	NA	TRBD1	TRBV7-9	TRBJ1-2
TGTGCCAGCAATGTACCGGGGTTGCTGTACAATGAGCAGTTCTTC	CASNVPGLLYNEQFF	NA	NA	TRBV6-5	TRBJ2-1
TGCAGCGTGCGGCTGGAAGAAAAACTGTTTTTT	CSVRLEEKLFF	NA	NA	TRBV29-1	TRBJ1-4
TGTGCCAGCCATCGCTGGCCAGATACGCAGTATTTT	CASHRWPDTQYF	NA	NA	TRBV6-1	TRBJ2-3
TGTGCCAGCAGCTCAAGGGAGCGGGGGGGCTCCAATGAGCAGTTCTTC	CASSSRERGGSNEQFF	NA	TRBD2	TRBV11-2	TRBJ2-1
TGTGCCAGCAGCTTAGACCCAGAAAAACCCTTGGAAAAACTGTTTTTT	CASSLDPEKPLEKLFF	few	NA	TRBV7-9	TRBJ1-4
TGTGCCTGGAGTGCGGGGGGGAATCAGCCCCAGCATTTT	CAWSAGGNQPQHF	NA	NA	TRBV30	TRBJ1-5
TGCAGCGAGGGACAGGGTCCCTACGAGCAGTACTTC	CSEGQGPYEQYF	few	TRBD1	TRBV29-1	TRBJ2-7
TGTGCCAGCAGCTTAGCCGGGACAGGGAGCTCCTACAATGAGCAGTTCTTC	CASSLAGTGSSYNEQFF	NA	TRBD1	TRBV7-6	TRBJ2-1
TGTGCCAGCAGTTTAGCCCCCACAGGGCCGGATAATTCACCCCTCCACTTT	CASSLAPTGPDNSPLHF	NA	NA	TRBV27	TRBJ1-6
TGTGCCAGCAGTCTCAGGACAGGTCGTGAAGCTTTCTTT	CASSLRTGREAFF	NA	TRBD1	TRBV28	TRBJ1-1
TGTGCCAGCATCCAACATAGCGGGAGGGCCCAAGAGGCCCAGTACTTC	CASIQHSGRAQEAQYF	NA	TRBD2	TRBV2	TRBJ2-5
TGTGCCAGCAGTTCCAGACTAGCGGGAGTCAACTACGAGCAGTACTTC	CASSSRLAGVNYEQYF	few	TRBD2	TRBV28	TRBJ2-7
TGTGCCAGCTCACCACCCCGCAGGGGATACCAGCAAGAGACCCAGTACTTC	CASSPPRRGYQQETQYF	NA	NA	TRBV18	TRBJ2-5
TGTGCCAGCAGCTTAGCGCCGGGGGTCTCCTACGAGCAGTACTTC	CASSLAPGVSYEQYF	NA	NA	TRBV7-8	TRBJ2-7
TGTGCCAGTAGGACGACAGGGGAAGAGACCCAGTACTTC	CASRTTGEETQYF	few	TRBD1	TRBV19	TRBJ2-5
TGCGCCAGCAGCGGGTTAGGGCGGGGAAGGTTTGGGAATGAGCAGTTCTTC	CASSGLGRGRFGNEQFF	NA	NA	TRBV5-1	TRBJ2-1
TGTGCCGTGGGGGCAGCTCGCAATCAGCCCCAGCATTTT	CAVGAARNQPQHF	NA	NA	TRBV7-8	TRBJ1-5
TGTGCCAGCAGTTCCGGACAGGACCAGGAAAAACTGCTTTTT	CASSSGQDQEKLLF	NA	TRBD1	TRBV28	TRBJ1-4
TGTGCCAGTAGTGCAATACTAGCGGGAGCCTCCGAGCAGTACTTC	CASSAILAGASEQYF	NA	TRBD2	TRBV19	TRBJ2-7
TGTGCCAGCAGCTTGACAGGGGACACCGGGGAGCTGTTTTTT	CASSLTGDTGELFF	NA	TRBD1	TRBV7-9	TRBJ2-2
TGCGCCAGCAGCTCCCGGACTAGCTCCGTAACCGGGGAGCTGTTTTTT	CASSSRTSSVTGELFF	NA	TRBD2	TRBV5-1	TRBJ2-2
TGTGCCAGCAGTTCCCCCCACAACAATGAGCAGTTCTTC	CASSSPHNNEQFF	NA	NA	TRBV25-1	TRBJ2-1
TGCGCCAGCAGCTCGGGACTAGTGGCCTACGAGCAGTACTTC	CASSSGLVAYEQYF	NA	TRBD2	TRBV5-1	TRBJ2-7
TGTTCCAGCAGCTTTCTGACACTGAACACTGAAGCTTTCTTT	CSSSFLTLNTEAFF	NA	NA	TRBV7-9	TRBJ1-1
TGTGCCAGCAGCCCAGACAGGAGCTATGGCTACACCTTC	CASSPDRSYGYTF	NA	NA	TRBV7-8	TRBJ1-2
TGCGCCAGCAGCCGAGGACAGGCACTTCTCGATCAGCCCCAGCATTTT	CASSRGQALLDQPQHF	NA	TRBD1	TRBV4-1	TRBJ1-5
TGTGCCAGCAGCTCTCCAGGGGGCCCGAGCTATGGCTACACCTTC	CASSSPGGPSYGYTF	NA	TRBD1	TRBV5-4	TRBJ1-2